The 14 T cell receptor beta chains presented below share a single source sample, sequenced in a study of T cell responses to AZD1222 COVID-19 vaccine. Method: immunoSEQ multiplex PCR; TCRdb's copy keeps in-frame clones and lacks some. The table has 110,000 to 150,000 clones, 93% seen once. The material was peripheral blood, obtained on day 0 of AZD1222 vaccination. The source of these receptors is an adult in good health.

The J gene is TRBJ1-1, the V gene TRBV29-1; D is perhaps TRBD1 (6 bases). Deletions cut 6 bases from V and 3 bases from J, with 11 bases between. CDR3 size: 12 residues. CDR1 and CDR2 (germline): SQVTM, ANQGSEA. In DNA form, the CDR3 reads TGCAGCGTCCGGGACACTGACACTGAAGCTTTCTTT. It yields the protein CSVRDTDTEAFF.

The chain links TRBV19 to TRBJ1-4, with 9 bases identical to TRBD1. This CDR3 contains 16 residues. Germline V gene sequence: CDR1 LNHDA, CDR2 SQIVND (reference sequence). J gave up 5 bases and V 6 bases, and 10 bases lay outside the gene matches. The CDR3 is CASSPIGDRENEKLFF. DNA of the CDR3: TGTGCCAGTAGCCCAATCGGGGACAGGGAGAATGAAAAACTGTTTTTT.

The chain combines TRBV5-1 with TRBJ1-1, with 7 nucleotides matching TRBD1. CDR3 length equals 15 residues. V shed 4 bases, J shed 5 bases, and the junction held 11 bases outside the gene matches. Germline V gene lookup returns CDR1 SGHRS and CDR2 YFSETQ. The CDR3 DNA follows: TGCGCCAGCAGCGGTAAACAGGGGAAGGGTACTGAAGCTTTCTTT. Its protein product is CASSGKQGKGTEAFF.

This sequence joins TRBV5-4 and TRBJ2-1, with 9 bases matching TRBD2. The CDR3 has 15 residues. Germline CDR1 and CDR2: SGHNT and YYREEE (reference sequence). V lost 2 bases and J lost 7; bases outside the gene matches: 7. The CDR3 is CASSLDSSGTNEQFF. The CDR3 nucleotides read TGTGCCAGCAGCTTAGATTCTAGCGGGACTAATGAGCAGTTCTTC.

CDR3 coding DNA: TGTGCCAGCAGTTACTCGTGGGGTAGTCAGGAAAAACTGTTTTTT. Protein: CASSYSWGSQEKLFF. This chain joins TRBV6-5 and TRBJ1-4; D is uncertain. V dropped 0 bases and J dropped 8 bases, with 13 bases sitting between them. The CDR3 consists of 15 residues. Germline loops: CDR1 MNHEY, CDR2 SVGAGI.

This chain joins TRBV6-5 and TRBJ1-2; possibly TRBD1 for D (6 bases). V shed 2 bases and J shed 6 bases, with 10 bases lying between them. Germline values: CDR1 MNHEY, CDR2 SVGAGI. The CDR3 extends over 13 amino acids. This CDR3 is CASSYRAGDGYTF. The DNA for the CDR3 is TGTGCCAGCAGTTACCGGGCAGGGGATGGCTACACCTTC.

The V and J genes are TRBV12-5 and TRBJ1-1; no firm D call. Trimming pared 6 bases from V and 7 bases from J, leaving 12 bases between. This CDR3 comprises 12 residues. The germline V gene has CDR1 LGHNT and CDR2 FRNRAP. The CDR3 loop is CASGFVGREAFF. The CDR3 DNA reads TGTGCTAGTGGCTTCGTAGGGCGTGAAGCTTTCTTT.

The chain has TRBV29-1 and TRBJ1-2, with D possibly TRBD1 on 6 matching bases. Trimming removed 3 bases from V and 7 bases from J, with 12 bases in between. Germline CDR1 and CDR2: SQVTM and ANQGSEA. CDR3 length equals 12 residues. The CDR3 nucleotides read TGCAGCGTTGAGAGGACAGACTCTGGCTACACCTTC. Protein: CSVERTDSGYTF.

This clone has only one observation. The rearrangement uses TRBV28 and TRBJ2-6, with 8 bases lining up with TRBD1. V shed 1 base and J 4 bases; nucleotides not matched to a gene: 9. Per germline, CDR1 MDHEN and CDR2 SYDVKM. The CDR3 covers 18 residues. The CDR3 is CASSLFGTGLVGANVLTF. Here the CDR3 DNA reads TGTGCCAGCAGTTTATTTGGGACAGGTTTGGTCGGGGCCAACGTCCTGACTTTC.

This sequence joins TRBV7-9 and TRBJ1-5, with D uncertain. The ends were cut back, 8 bases at V and 7 bases at J, with 12 bases in the middle. The germline gives CDR1 SEHNR, CDR2 FQNEAQ (reference sequence). This CDR3 region has 12 residues. The CDR3 coding sequence is TGTGCCAGCGGGGATGGTTACCAGCCCCAGCATTTT. Its protein product is CASGDGYQPQHF.

The chain has TRBV7-8 and TRBJ2-1; the match to TRBD2 covers 12 bases. CDR1 is SGHVS and CDR2 is FQNEAQ in the germline V gene. V gave up 2 bases and J gave up 8 bases; unmatched junction bases: 4. The CDR3 is 15 amino acids. The CDR3: CASSLMSSGRDEQFF. Written as DNA, the CDR3 is TGTGCCAGCAGCTTAATGTCTAGCGGGAGGGATGAGCAGTTCTTC.

V is TRBV24-1 and J is TRBJ2-7; tentatively, D is TRBD2 (5 bases). Between the trimmed V and J ends, which lost 4 bases and 2 bases, there was a span of 11 bases. The CDR3 extends over 14 amino acids. The germline V gene encodes CDR1 KGHDR and CDR2 SFDVKD. The chain's CDR3 is CATSEASWPYEQYF. DNA of the CDR3: TGTGCCACCAGTGAGGCTAGCTGGCCCTACGAGCAGTACTTC.

V and J are TRBV11-2 and TRBJ1-1; D is uncertain. This CDR3 spans 11 amino acids. Trimming pared 1 base from V and 8 bases from J, leaving 5 bases between. Germline CDR1 is SGHAT and CDR2 is FQNNGV. The CDR3 DNA follows: TGTGCCAGCAGCTTAGTGACAGAAGCTTTCTTT. It specifies CASSLVTEAFF. Full variable domain (missing parts from reference TRBV11-2 and TRBJ1-1): EAGVAQSPRYKIIEKRQSVAFWCNPISGHATLYWYQQILGQGPKLLIQFQNNGVVDDSQLPKDRFSAERLKGVDSTLKIQPAKLEDSAVYLCASSLVTEAFFGQGTRLTVV.

This clone occurred once. The chain employs TRBV4-2 and TRBJ1-2; TRBD1 is a possible D gene (6 bases). This CDR3 has 16 residues. The germline gives CDR1 LGHNA, CDR2 YNFKEQ. The V gene lost 7 bases and the J gene lost 4 bases, with 22 bases spanning the gap. CDR3 in amino acids: CASKPSMGRGPYGYTF. CDR3 in DNA: TGTGCCAGCAAGCCAAGTATGGGCAGGGGCCCCTATGGCTACACCTTC.